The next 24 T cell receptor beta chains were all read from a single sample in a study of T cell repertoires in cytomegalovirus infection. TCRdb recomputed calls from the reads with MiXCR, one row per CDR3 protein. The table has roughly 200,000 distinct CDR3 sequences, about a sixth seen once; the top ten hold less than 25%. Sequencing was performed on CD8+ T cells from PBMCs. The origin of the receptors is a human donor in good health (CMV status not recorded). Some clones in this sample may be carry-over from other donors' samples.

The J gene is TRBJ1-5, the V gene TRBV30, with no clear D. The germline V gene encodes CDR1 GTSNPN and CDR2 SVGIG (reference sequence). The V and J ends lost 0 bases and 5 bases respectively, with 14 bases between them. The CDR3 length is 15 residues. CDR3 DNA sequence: TGTGCCTGGAGTGTACCCGGGTTCGAATATCAGCCCCAGCATTTT. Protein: CAWSVPGFEYQPQHF.

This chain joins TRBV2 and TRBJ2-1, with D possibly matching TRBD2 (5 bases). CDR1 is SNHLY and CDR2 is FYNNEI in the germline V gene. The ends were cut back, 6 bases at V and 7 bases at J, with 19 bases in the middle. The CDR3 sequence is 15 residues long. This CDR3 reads CASSFYGLTGNEQFF. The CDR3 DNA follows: TGTGCCAGCAGCTTCTACGGACTGACCGGGAATGAGCAGTTCTTC.

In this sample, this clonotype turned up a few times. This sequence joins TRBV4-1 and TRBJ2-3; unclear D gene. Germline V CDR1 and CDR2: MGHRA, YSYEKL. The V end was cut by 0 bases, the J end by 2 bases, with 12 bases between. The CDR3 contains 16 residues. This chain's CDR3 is CASSQESGRYTDTQYF. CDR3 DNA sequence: TGCGCCAGCAGCCAAGAGTCCGGAAGGTACACAGATACGCAGTATTTT.

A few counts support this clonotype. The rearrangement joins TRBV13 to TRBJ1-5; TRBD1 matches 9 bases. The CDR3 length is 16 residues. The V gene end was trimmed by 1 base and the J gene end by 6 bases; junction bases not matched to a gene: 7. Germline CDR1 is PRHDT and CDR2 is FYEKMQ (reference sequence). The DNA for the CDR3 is TGTGCCAGCAGCTTAGCCGGGACAGGGAACCGTCAGCCCCAGCATTTT. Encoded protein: CASSLAGTGNRQPQHF.

For the CDR3, the DNA is TGTGCCTGGAGTGTATTGGGAAGGGACAATGAGCAGTTCTTC. Its protein product is CAWSVLGRDNEQFF. J is TRBJ2-1 and V is TRBV30; no firm D call. Trimming pared 0 bases from V and 5 bases from J, leaving 11 bases between. Per the germline V gene, CDR1 is GTSNPN and CDR2 is SVGIG (reference sequence). The length of the CDR3 is 14 residues.

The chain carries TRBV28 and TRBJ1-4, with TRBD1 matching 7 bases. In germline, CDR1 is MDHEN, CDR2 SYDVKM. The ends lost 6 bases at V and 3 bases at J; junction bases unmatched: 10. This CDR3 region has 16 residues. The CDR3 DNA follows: TGTGCCAGCAGCAGCCCCGACAGGGACCCTAATGAAAAACTGTTTTTT. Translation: CASSSPDRDPNEKLFF.

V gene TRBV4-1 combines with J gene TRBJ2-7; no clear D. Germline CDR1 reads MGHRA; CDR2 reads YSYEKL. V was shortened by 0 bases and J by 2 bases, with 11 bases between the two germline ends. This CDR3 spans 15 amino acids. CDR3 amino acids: CASSQEADGTYEQYF. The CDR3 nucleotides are TGCGCCAGCAGCCAAGAGGCAGACGGAACCTACGAGCAGTACTTC.

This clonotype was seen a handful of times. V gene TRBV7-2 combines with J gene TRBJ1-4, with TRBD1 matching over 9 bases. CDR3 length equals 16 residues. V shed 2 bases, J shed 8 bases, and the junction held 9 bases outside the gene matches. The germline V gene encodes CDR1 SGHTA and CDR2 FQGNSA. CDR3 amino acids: CASSLMGQGFREKLFF. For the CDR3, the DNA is TGTGCCAGCAGCTTAATGGGACAGGGATTTAGGGAAAAACTGTTTTTT.

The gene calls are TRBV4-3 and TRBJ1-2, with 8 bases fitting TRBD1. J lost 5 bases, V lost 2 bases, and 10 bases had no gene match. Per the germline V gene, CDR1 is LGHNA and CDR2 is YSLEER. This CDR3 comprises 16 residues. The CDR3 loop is CASSQSGQADWYGYTF. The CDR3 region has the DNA TGCGCCAGCAGCCAATCGGGACAGGCCGATTGGTATGGCTACACCTTC.

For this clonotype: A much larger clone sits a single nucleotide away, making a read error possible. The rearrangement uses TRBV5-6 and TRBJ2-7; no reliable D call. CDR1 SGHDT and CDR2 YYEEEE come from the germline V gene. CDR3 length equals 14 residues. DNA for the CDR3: TGTGCCAGCAGCTTCAAAGTCAGCTCCTACGATCAGTACTTC. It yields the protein CASSFKVSSYDQYF.

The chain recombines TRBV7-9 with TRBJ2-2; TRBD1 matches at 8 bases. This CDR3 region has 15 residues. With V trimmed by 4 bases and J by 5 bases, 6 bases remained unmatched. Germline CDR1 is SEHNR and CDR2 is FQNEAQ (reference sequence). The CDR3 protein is CASSSPGQETGELFF. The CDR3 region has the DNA TGTGCCAGCAGCTCGCCGGGACAGGAGACCGGGGAGCTGTTTTTT.

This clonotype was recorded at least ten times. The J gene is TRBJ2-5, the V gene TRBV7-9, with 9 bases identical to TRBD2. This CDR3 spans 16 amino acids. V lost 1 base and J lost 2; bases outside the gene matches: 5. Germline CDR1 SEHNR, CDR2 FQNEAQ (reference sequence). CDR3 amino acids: CASSLGSSGKQETQYF. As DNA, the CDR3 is TGTGCCAGCAGCTTAGGGTCTAGCGGGAAGCAAGAGACCCAGTACTTC.

The CDR3: CASSYSTGGTYEQYF. The CDR3 DNA reads as TGTGCCAGCAGTTACTCGACAGGGGGGACCTACGAGCAGTACTTC. The genes are TRBV6-5 and TRBJ2-7; TRBD1 matches 9 bases. The CDR3 covers 15 residues. Trimming took 0 bases from V and 2 from J; bases not matched to a gene: 2. In germline, CDR1 is MNHEY, CDR2 SVGAGI.

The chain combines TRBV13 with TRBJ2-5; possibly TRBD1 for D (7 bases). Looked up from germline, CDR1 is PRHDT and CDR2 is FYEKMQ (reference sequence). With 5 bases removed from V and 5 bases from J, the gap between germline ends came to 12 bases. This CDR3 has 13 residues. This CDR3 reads CASSPPGGETQYF. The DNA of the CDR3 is TGTGCCAGCAGCCCACCAGGGGGGGAGACCCAGTACTTC. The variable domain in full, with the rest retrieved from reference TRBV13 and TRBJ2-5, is AAGVIQSPRHLIKEKRETATLKCYPIPRHDTVYWYQQGPGQDPQFLISFYEKMQSDKGSIPDRFSAQQFSDYHSELNMSSLELGDSALYFCASSPPGGETQYFGPGTRLLVL.

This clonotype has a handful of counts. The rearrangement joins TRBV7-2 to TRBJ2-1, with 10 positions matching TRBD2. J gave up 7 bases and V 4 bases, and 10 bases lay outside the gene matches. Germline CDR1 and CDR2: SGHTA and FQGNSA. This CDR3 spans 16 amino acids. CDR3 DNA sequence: TGTGCCAGCAGCTCCCCCGGAAGCGGGGGGGGTAATGAGCAGTTCTTC. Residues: CASSSPGSGGGNEQFF.

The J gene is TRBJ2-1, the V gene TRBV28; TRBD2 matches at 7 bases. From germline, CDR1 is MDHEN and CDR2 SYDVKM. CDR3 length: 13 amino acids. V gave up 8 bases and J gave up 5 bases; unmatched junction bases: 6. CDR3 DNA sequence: TGTGCCAGCTTCGGGGGGTCAGACAATGAGCAGTTCTTC. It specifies CASFGGSDNEQFF. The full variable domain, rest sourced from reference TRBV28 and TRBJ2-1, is DVKVTQSSRYLVKRTGEKVFLECVQDMDHENMFWYRQDPGLGLRLIYFSYDVKMKEKGDIPEGYSVSREKKERFSLILESASTNQTSMYLCASFGGSDNEQFFGPGTRLTVL.

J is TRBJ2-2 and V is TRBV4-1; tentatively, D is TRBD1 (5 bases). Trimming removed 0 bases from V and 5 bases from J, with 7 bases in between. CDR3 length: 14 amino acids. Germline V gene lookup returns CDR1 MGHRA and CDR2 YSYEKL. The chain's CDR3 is CASSQDQGTGELFF. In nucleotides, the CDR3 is TGCGCCAGCAGCCAAGACCAGGGAACCGGGGAGCTGTTTTTT.

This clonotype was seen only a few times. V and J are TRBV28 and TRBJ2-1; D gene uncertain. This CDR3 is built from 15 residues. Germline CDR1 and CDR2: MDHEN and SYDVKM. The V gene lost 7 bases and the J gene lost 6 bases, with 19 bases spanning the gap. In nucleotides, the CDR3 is TGTGCCAGCATCTCTACCAAAGGGTTACTCAATGAGCAGTTCTTC. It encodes CASISTKGLLNEQFF.

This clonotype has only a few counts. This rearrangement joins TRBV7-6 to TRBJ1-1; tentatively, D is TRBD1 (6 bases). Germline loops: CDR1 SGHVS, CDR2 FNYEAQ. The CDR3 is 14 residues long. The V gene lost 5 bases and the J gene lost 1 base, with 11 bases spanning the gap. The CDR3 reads CASSGLQGNTEAFF. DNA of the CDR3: TGTGCCAGCAGCGGACTACAGGGGAACACTGAAGCTTTCTTT.

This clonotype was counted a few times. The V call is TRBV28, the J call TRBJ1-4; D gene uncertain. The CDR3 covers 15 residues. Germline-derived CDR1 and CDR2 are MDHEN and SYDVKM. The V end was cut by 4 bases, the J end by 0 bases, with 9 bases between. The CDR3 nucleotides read TGTGCCAGCAGTTCCCTCGATGCAACTAATGAAAAACTGTTTTTT. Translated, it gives CASSSLDATNEKLFF.

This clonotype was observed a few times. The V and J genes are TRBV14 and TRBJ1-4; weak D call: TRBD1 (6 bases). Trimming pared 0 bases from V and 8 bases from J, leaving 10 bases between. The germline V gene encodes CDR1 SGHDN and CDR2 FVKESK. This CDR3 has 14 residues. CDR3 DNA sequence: TGTGCCAGCAGCCAAGACAGGGGTGACGAAAAACTGTTTTTT. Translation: CASSQDRGDEKLFF.

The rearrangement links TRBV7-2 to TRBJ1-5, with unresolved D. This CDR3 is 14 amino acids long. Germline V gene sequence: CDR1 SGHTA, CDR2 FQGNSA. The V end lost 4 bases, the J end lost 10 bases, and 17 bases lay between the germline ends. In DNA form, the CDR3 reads TGTGCCAGCAGCTCCGGATTGAAGGTCGACCCCCAGCATTTT. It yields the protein CASSSGLKVDPQHF.

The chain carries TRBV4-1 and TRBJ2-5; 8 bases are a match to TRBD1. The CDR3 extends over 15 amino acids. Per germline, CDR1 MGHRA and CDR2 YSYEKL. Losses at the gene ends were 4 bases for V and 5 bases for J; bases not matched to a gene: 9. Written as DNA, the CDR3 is TGCGCCAGCAGCCGGCCCGGACAGGGAATGGAGACCCAGTACTTC. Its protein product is CASSRPGQGMETQYF.

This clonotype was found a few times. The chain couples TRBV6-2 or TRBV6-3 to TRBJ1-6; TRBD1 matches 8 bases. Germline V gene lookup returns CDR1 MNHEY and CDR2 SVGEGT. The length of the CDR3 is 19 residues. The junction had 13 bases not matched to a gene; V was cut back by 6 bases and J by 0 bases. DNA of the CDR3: TGTGCCAGCAGATTCCCGGGACAGGAAACGAGCTCCTATAATTCACCCCTCCACTTT. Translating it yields CASRFPGQETSSYNSPLHF.